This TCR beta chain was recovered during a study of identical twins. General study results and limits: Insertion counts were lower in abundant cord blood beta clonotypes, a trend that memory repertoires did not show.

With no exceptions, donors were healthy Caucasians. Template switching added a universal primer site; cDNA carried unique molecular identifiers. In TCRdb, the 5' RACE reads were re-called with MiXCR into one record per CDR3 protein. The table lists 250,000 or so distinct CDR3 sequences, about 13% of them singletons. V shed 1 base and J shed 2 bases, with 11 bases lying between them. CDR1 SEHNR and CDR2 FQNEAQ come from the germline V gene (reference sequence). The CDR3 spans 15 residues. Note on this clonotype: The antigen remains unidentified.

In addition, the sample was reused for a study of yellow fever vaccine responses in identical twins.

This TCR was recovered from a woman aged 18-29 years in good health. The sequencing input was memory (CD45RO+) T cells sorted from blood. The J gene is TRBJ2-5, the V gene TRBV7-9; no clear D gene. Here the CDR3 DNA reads TGTGCCAGCAGCTTAGTTTCAGGAATGCAAGAGACCCAGTACTTC. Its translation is CASSLVSGMQETQYF. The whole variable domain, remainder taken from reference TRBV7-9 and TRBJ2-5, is DTGVSQNPRHKITKRGQNVTFRCDPISEHNRLYWYRQTLGQGPEFLTYFQNEAQLEKSRLLSDRFSAERPKGSFSTLEIQRTEQGDSAMYLCASSLVSGMQETQYFGPGTRLLVL.